Below are 18 T cell receptor beta chains sequenced from a single sample in a study of cytomegalovirus exposure and HLA in healthy donors. With 60 Vbeta and 13 Jbeta primers, the PCR was carried out. Clones were read by immunoSEQ multiplex PCR, and TCRdb kept only the in-frame ones, dropping some. The data show hundreds of thousands of clones, with 70% to 90% seen just once and roughly 2.1% held by the top ten. The specimen sequenced was PBMCs. All receptors come from a young woman in good health and CMV-seronegative.

V and J are TRBV14 and TRBJ1-6, with D hard to call. Germline assignment: CDR1 SGHDN and CDR2 FVKESK. This CDR3 is built from 13 residues. Trimming took off 1 base at V and 10 bases at J, with 8 bases between the two ends. The CDR3 sequence: CASSQVNKSPLHF. The CDR3 coding sequence is TGTGCCAGCAGCCAAGTCAACAAGTCACCCCTCCACTTT.

The gene calls are TRBV10-3 and TRBJ2-7; a possible D gene is TRBD1 (5 bases). Germline V lookup: CDR1 ENHRY, CDR2 SYGVKD. The CDR3 runs 14 residues. V lost 6 bases and J 7 bases, leaving 19 bases between the germline ends. The CDR3 DNA sequence: TGTGCCATCAGCGTCTCGGCGCAGGGTGCGGAGCAGTACTTC. It yields the protein CAISVSAQGAEQYF.

The V gene is TRBV29-1, the J gene TRBJ2-7, with D tentatively TRBD1 (7 bases). The germline V gene has CDR1 SQVTM and CDR2 ANQGSEA. CDR3 size: 16 residues. Trimming pared 7 bases from V and 0 bases from J, leaving 22 bases between. CDR3 DNA: TGCAGCGCGTTACCCCCCCAGGGGGGAAGCTCCTACGAGCAGTACTTC. Encoded protein: CSALPPQGGSSYEQYF.

This clone was seen a single time. This chain uses TRBV7-6 with TRBJ1-2, with TRBD1 identical over 8 bases. Germline V lookup: CDR1 SGHVS, CDR2 FNYEAQ. The CDR3 runs 14 residues. V lost 4 bases, J lost 8 bases, and 9 bases stayed unmatched. The CDR3 sequence is CASSSDRGTRGYTF. In DNA form, the CDR3 reads TGTGCCAGCAGCTCAGACAGGGGTACGAGGGGCTACACCTTC. The full variable domain, with the rest looked up from reference TRBV7-6 and TRBJ1-2, is GAGVSQSPRYKVTKRGQDVALRCDPISGHVSLYWYRQALGQGPEFLTYFNYEAQQDKSGLPNDRFSAERPEGSISTLTIQRTEQRDSAMYRCASSSDRGTRGYTFGSGTRLTVV.

The gene calls are TRBV2 and TRBJ2-2; D unclear. V was shortened by 8 bases and J by 7 bases, with 8 bases between the two germline ends. The CDR3 is 11 residues long. Germline-derived CDR1 and CDR2 are SNHLY and FYNNEI. The DNA of the CDR3 is TGTGCCAGCTCGTCAGGCGGGGAGCTGTTTTTT. This translates into CASSSGGELFF. The full variable domain, with the rest looked up from reference TRBV2 and TRBJ2-2, is EPEVTQTPSHQVTQMGQEVILRCVPISNHLYFYWYRQILGQKVEFLVSFYNNEISEKSEIFDDQFSVERPDGSNFTLKIRSTKLEDSAMYFCASSSGGELFFGEGSRLTVL.

This chain links TRBV29-1 with TRBJ2-7; maybe TRBD2 (6 bases). This CDR3 spans 13 amino acids. Trimming stripped 1 base from V and 3 bases from J, with 10 bases between. Germline V CDR1 and CDR2: SQVTM, ANQGSEA. CDR3 in amino acids: CSVEVGTRYEQYF. For the CDR3, the DNA is TGCAGCGTTGAAGTAGGGACTCGCTACGAGCAGTACTTC.

This chain connects TRBV5-1 to TRBJ2-2; 8 positions match TRBD1. V lost 4 bases, J lost 6 bases, and 5 bases stayed unmatched. The CDR3 has 14 residues. The germline CDR1 and CDR2 sequences are SGHRS and YFSETQ. In nucleotides, the CDR3 is TGCGCCAGCAGCCTGGGACAGGTCGCCGGGGAGCTGTTTTTT. Its translation: CASSLGQVAGELFF.

The chain has TRBV5-6 and TRBJ1-5; D unresolved. CDR1 is SGHDT, CDR2 YYEEEE, per germline. The CDR3 sequence is 16 residues long. Trimming cost V 0 bases and J 4 bases, with 14 bases left between them. CDR3 sequence: CASSLGGRSSNQPQHF. The CDR3 nucleotides are TGTGCCAGCAGCTTGGGAGGGAGGTCTTCGAATCAGCCCCAGCATTTT.

The chain couples TRBV29-1 to TRBJ1-2; D is ambiguous. Germline V gene sequence: CDR1 SQVTM, CDR2 ANQGSEA. V lost 3 bases, J lost 5 bases, and 13 bases lay in between. The CDR3 sequence is 13 residues long. In nucleotides, the CDR3 is TGCAGCGTTGATCGTGTTGGAGGATATGGCTACACCTTC. Amino acid sequence: CSVDRVGGYGYTF.

The rearrangement uses TRBV18 and TRBJ2-2; D is perhaps TRBD2 (5 bases). Deletions cut 3 bases from V and 4 bases from J, with 15 bases between. The CDR3 totals 16 residues. Germline assignment: CDR1 KGHSH and CDR2 LQKENI. In nucleotides, the CDR3 is TGTGCCAGCTCACCCCGGCAGGACCGGGGCACCGGGGAGCTGTTTTTT. Translating it yields CASSPRQDRGTGELFF.

As concerns this clone: The conserved phenylalanine or tryptophan is not found at the CDR3 terminus, so this likely reflects a read error. The limits of the CDR3 on the DNA are not certain, so only TCRdb's listed CDR3 is given. The rearrangement links TRBV2 to TRBJ1-5; TRBD1 is taken as the D call from the table, unchecked against the DNA. A total of 12 residues make up the CDR3, ends included. Germline V gene lookup returns CDR1 SNHLY and CDR2 FYNNEI. The CDR3 sequence is CASSIQGWGLSV.

This clone has only one observation. The gene calls are TRBV7-9 and TRBJ1-2; 9 bases match TRBD1. The V segment lost 5 bases and the J segment 2 bases; nucleotides outside the gene matches: 9. The CDR3 loop spans 16 amino acids. In germline, CDR1 is SEHNR, CDR2 FQNEAQ (reference sequence). The CDR3 is CASSHIRDRANYGYTF. In nucleotides, the CDR3 is TGTGCCAGCAGCCATATCAGGGACAGGGCCAACTATGGCTACACCTTC.

The V gene is TRBV9, the J gene TRBJ1-4; 11 bases are a match to TRBD1. The CDR3 is 15 amino acids. CDR1 SGDLS and CDR2 YYNGEE come from the germline V gene. V shed 2 bases and J 8 bases; nucleotides not matched to a gene: 5. Here the CDR3 reads CASSVGGTGGEKLFF. Written as DNA, the CDR3 is TGTGCCAGCAGCGTTGGGGGGACAGGGGGAGAAAAACTGTTTTTT.

This clone was seen a handful of times. This sequence joins TRBV18 and TRBJ2-2; 9 bases fit TRBD2. Germline lookup yields CDR1 KGHSH and CDR2 LQKENI. The CDR3 length is 15 residues. With V trimmed by 2 bases and J by 7 bases, 5 bases remained unmatched. The CDR3 region is CASSPGLAYLGELFF. The CDR3 DNA reads TGTGCCAGCTCACCAGGACTAGCGTACCTCGGGGAGCTGTTTTTT. The full variable domain, rest sourced from reference TRBV18 and TRBJ2-2, is NAGVMQNPRHLVRRRGQEARLRCSPMKGHSHVYWYRQLPEEGLKFMVYLQKENIIDESGMPKERFSAEFPKEGPSILRIQQVVRGDSAAYFCASSPGLAYLGELFFGEGSRLTVL.

V usage is TRBV29-1 and J usage is TRBJ2-1; D may be TRBD1 (6 bases). This CDR3 comprises 13 residues. The germline gives CDR1 SQVTM, CDR2 ANQGSEA. With 4 bases removed from V and 9 bases from J, the gap between germline ends came to 16 bases. CDR3 region: CSVVSAGAGEQFF. Here the CDR3 DNA reads TGCAGCGTTGTATCGGCAGGGGCGGGTGAGCAGTTCTTC.

This clone was found once. The J gene is TRBJ1-4, the V gene TRBV9, with D possibly TRBD1 on 5 matching bases. The CDR3 sequence is 15 residues long. In germline, CDR1 is SGDLS, CDR2 YYNGEE. Trimming cost V 2 bases and J 7 bases, with 15 bases left between them. As DNA, the CDR3 is TGTGCCAGCAGCGTTACGGGGGAAATTGGTGAAAAACTGTTTTTT. This translates into CASSVTGEIGEKLFF.

The chain employs TRBV7-9 and TRBJ2-7; 9 bases fit TRBD2. With V trimmed by 5 bases and J by 0 bases, 8 bases remained unmatched. CDR3 size: 16 residues. Germline values: CDR1 SEHNR, CDR2 FQNEAQ (reference sequence). The CDR3 bases are TGTGCCAGCAGCCACATTATAGCGGGGGCCTCCTACGAGCAGTACTTC. It specifies CASSHIIAGASYEQYF.

The chain links TRBV7-9 to TRBJ1-5; maybe TRBD1 (6 bases). The V end was cut by 6 bases, the J end by 6 bases, with 9 bases between. CDR1 and CDR2 (germline): SEHNR, FQNEAQ (reference sequence). This CDR3 is 12 amino acids long. This CDR3 is CASSKQGQPQHF. CDR3 DNA sequence: TGTGCCAGCAGTAAACAGGGTCAGCCCCAGCATTTT.